The present entry profiles one TCR beta chain with its context. Its cognate antigen is unknown. This sample is drawn from a study of shared clonotypes between healthy human individuals. Method: immunoSEQ multiplex PCR; TCRdb's copy keeps in-frame clones and lacks some. The data show roughly 1.4 million clones, 98% seen once. The study, taken as a whole, reports: Generation probability values for non-shared clonotypes were lower than those for clonotypes shared by all four donors.

V lost 7 bases and J lost 0, with 19 bases in between. Looked up from germline, CDR1 is MDHEN and CDR2 is SYDVKM. This CDR3 contains 16 residues. Sequenced sample: naive CD4+ T cells sorted from blood. Subset noted: CD45RA+ positively selected. The sequence came from a man aged 25-40 years in good health. This chain joins TRBV28 and TRBJ2-7; D might be TRBD1 (6 bases). The CDR3 coding sequence is TGTGCCAGCACCCCTGGGGCTCGGGACATCTCCTACGAGCAGTACTTC. Its protein product is CASTPGARDISYEQYF.